The clone carrying this T cell receptor (beta chain) was detected once. This record comes from a study of T cells in localized non-small cell lung cancer. Germline CDR1 and CDR2: ENHRY and SYGVKD. The CDR3 length is 15 residues. The V and J ends lost 8 bases and 4 bases, in that order; junction bases with no gene match: 11. Profiled with immunoSEQ multiplex PCR; TCRdb holds only in-frame clones, not every one. The data hold over 25,000 clones, with around 80% observed a single time. The sequence derives from a male donor at least 60 years old with stage II squamous cell lung carcinoma. V and J are TRBV10-3 and TRBJ2-1; TRBD1 agrees at 7 bases. Sequencing was performed on peripheral blood, taken before any cancer treatment. The chain's CDR3 is CAIRPPGQPYNEQFF. Written as DNA, the CDR3 is TGTGCCATCCGTCCACCGGGACAGCCTTACAATGAGCAGTTCTTC.